A single sample is the source of the 13 T cell receptor beta chains below, sequenced in a study of cytomegalovirus exposure and HLA in healthy donors. Primers for the PCR totalled 60 Vbeta and 13 Jbeta. Only in-frame clones appear in the TCRdb table, and some are missing; sequencing was by immunoSEQ multiplex PCR. The data show 160,000 or so clones, around 77% seen once. Sequencing was performed on PBMCs. The receptors originated from a man aged 55-75 years in good health and CMV-seronegative.

This clone was observed a handful of times. J is TRBJ1-5 and V is TRBV2, with D uncertain. The CDR3 contains 12 residues. In germline, CDR1 is SNHLY, CDR2 FYNNEI. V was clipped by 7 bases and J by 6 bases, with 10 bases between them. CDR3 sequence reads: CASKSEAQPQHF. The DNA of the CDR3 is TGTGCCAGCAAAAGCGAGGCTCAGCCCCAGCATTTT.

The chain uses TRBV27 and TRBJ2-3; 10 bases are shared with TRBD2. The CDR3 sequence is 19 residues long. Germline assignment: CDR1 MNHEY and CDR2 SMNVEV (reference sequence). The V gene end was trimmed by 7 bases and the J gene end by 2 bases; junction bases not matched to a gene: 18. DNA for the CDR3: TGTGCCAGCACCCCACTATCTAGCGGGGGACCGAGAGACACAGATACGCAGTATTTT. As protein: CASTPLSSGGPRDTDTQYF.

The rearrangement links TRBV4-3 to TRBJ1-3, with D possibly matching TRBD1 (5 bases). This CDR3 contains 15 residues. Germline loops: CDR1 LGHNA, CDR2 YSLEER. The V and J ends lost 5 bases and 4 bases respectively, with 15 bases between them. In DNA, the CDR3 is TGCGCCAGCAGCTCTGGGACGGGGGAAGGAAACACCATATATTTT. Its translation is CASSSGTGEGNTIYF.

This clone was seen just once. The gene calls are TRBV15 and TRBJ1-2, with TRBD1 as a possible D gene (6 bases). CDR3 length: 15 amino acids. V lost 0 bases and J lost 6, with 14 bases in between. In germline, CDR1 is LNHNV, CDR2 YYDKDF (reference sequence). The CDR3 nucleotides are TGTGCCACCAGCAGAGATGTTAGGGGGAGTAATGGCTACACCTTC. Residues: CATSRDVRGSNGYTF.

This clone has just a few counts. The chain combines TRBV28 with TRBJ2-1; the D gene is possibly TRBD2 (6 bases). CDR1 and CDR2 from the germline V gene are MDHEN and SYDVKM. V lost 6 bases and J 8 bases, leaving 11 bases between the germline ends. The CDR3 covers 12 residues. CDR3 protein: CASSSGVHEQFF. DNA for the CDR3: TGTGCCAGCAGCTCGGGGGTTCATGAGCAGTTCTTC.

The chain has TRBV10-2 and TRBJ1-2; 9 bases align to TRBD1. The CDR3 spans 14 residues. From germline, CDR1 is WSHSY and CDR2 SAAADI. The trim removed 4 bases at V and 5 bases at J, leaving 5 bases unmatched. This CDR3 reads CASSGTGVGYGYTF. In nucleotides, the CDR3 is TGCGCCAGCAGTGGGACAGGGGTAGGGTATGGCTACACCTTC.

J is TRBJ2-1 and V is TRBV5-1; no clear D. This CDR3 is built from 14 residues. Germline loops: CDR1 SGHRS, CDR2 YFSETQ. V was shortened by 5 bases and J by 0 bases, with 9 bases between the two germline ends. This chain's CDR3 is CASSFSDSYNEQFF. CDR3 bases: TGCGCCAGCAGTTTTAGTGACTCCTACAATGAGCAGTTCTTC.

The chain links TRBV7-6 to TRBJ2-3, with D possibly TRBD2 on 5 matching bases. Trimming cost V 1 base and J 5 bases, with 10 bases left between them. The germline V gene has CDR1 SGHVS and CDR2 FNYEAQ. CDR3 length: 14 amino acids. CDR3 DNA sequence: TGTGCCAGCAGCTTAGTTGCGAGGGTAGATACGCAGTATTTT. Protein product: CASSLVARVDTQYF.

The table lists this clone with a few counts. This chain uses TRBV28 with TRBJ2-7; 7 nucleotides agree with TRBD1. With 11 bases clipped from V and 5 bases from J, the junction kept 6 bases outside the gene matches. CDR3 length equals 11 residues. The germline CDR1 and CDR2 sequences are MDHEN and SYDVKM. CDR3 DNA: TGTGCCGCTAACAGGGGCGACGAGCAGTACTTC. It is translated as CAANRGDEQYF. Full variable domain (outside the CDR3, taken from reference TRBV28 and TRBJ2-7): DVKVTQSSRYLVKRTGEKVFLECVQDMDHENMFWYRQDPGLGLRLIYFSYDVKMKEKGDIPEGYSVSREKKERFSLILESASTNQTSMYLCAANRGDEQYFGPGTRLTVT.

The chain combines TRBV27 with TRBJ2-6; a possible D gene is TRBD1 (6 bases). Germline loops: CDR1 MNHEY, CDR2 SMNVEV (reference sequence). V lost 7 bases and J lost 0, with 16 bases in between. The CDR3 spans 17 residues. The CDR3 DNA follows: TGTGCCAGCACTCGATTGGGACAAATCTCTGGGGCCAACGTCCTGACTTTC. Residues: CASTRLGQISGANVLTF.

This rearrangement joins TRBV11-2 to TRBJ2-7, with 7 bases matching TRBD2. CDR3 size: 14 residues. The germline V gene has CDR1 SGHAT and CDR2 FQNNGV. V was pared by 3 bases and J by 0 bases, with 2 bases of the junction left unmatched. The CDR3 here is CASSFSGASYEQYF. The CDR3 DNA reads as TGTGCCAGCAGCTTCAGCGGGGCCTCCTACGAGCAGTACTTC.

This chain joins TRBV6-5 and TRBJ2-1; 11 bases match TRBD2. The CDR3 extends over 14 amino acids. With 4 bases clipped from V and 10 bases from J, the junction kept 6 bases outside the gene matches. CDR1 MNHEY and CDR2 SVGAGI come from the germline V gene. The CDR3 nucleotides are TGTGCCAGCAGTTCACTAGCGGGAGTAGGGGAGCAGTTCTTC. Its protein product is CASSSLAGVGEQFF.

This chain links TRBV2 with TRBJ2-1, with 10 bases identical to TRBD2. Germline CDR1 SNHLY, CDR2 FYNNEI. The CDR3 covers 15 residues. The ends lost 3 bases at V and 7 bases at J; junction bases unmatched: 6. Written as DNA, the CDR3 is TGTGCCAGCAGTGACCGAGTTAGCGGGAGGAATGAGCAGTTCTTC. Translated, it gives CASSDRVSGRNEQFF.